The 21 T cell receptor beta chains below come from one sample, sequenced in a study of low-dose radiotherapy and immunotherapy resistance in tumors. Both TCRalpha and TCRbeta chains were reverse transcribed with V-gene-specific primers. The authors amplified TCRs for approximately 20 PCR cycles with a constant-region primer and a V-primer adapter. TCRdb re-called the reads through MiXCR, storing one row per CDR3 protein. Counted here are about 100,000 distinct CDR3 sequences, roughly 20% occurring once; the ten biggest clones make up over 3.5%. Regarding time point: after trial treatment. The treatment: LDRT plus nivolumab, ipilimumab, low-dose cyclophosphamide and aspirin (RACIN trial). The source was PBMCs, collected after low-dose radiotherapy plus immunotherapy. Receptors were obtained from a male donor with prostate cancer.

This clonotype was picked up many times. The chain couples TRBV7-2 to TRBJ2-7, with 8 positions matching TRBD1. The trim removed 5 bases at V and 4 bases at J, leaving 13 bases unmatched. Germline CDR1 reads SGHTA; CDR2 reads FQGNSA. The CDR3 contains 16 residues. The CDR3 loop reads CASSPASGQGIYEQYF. The CDR3 nucleotides are TGTGCCAGCAGCCCCGCTTCCGGACAGGGTATTTACGAGCAGTACTTC.

A word on this clonotype: The likely explanation is a read error, given a far larger clone one base away. V gene TRBV9 combines with J gene TRBJ2-7; D unclear. The CDR3 length is 15 residues. V was shortened by 0 bases and J by 7 bases, with 17 bases between the two germline ends. Germline V lookup: CDR1 SGDLS, CDR2 YYNGEE. DNA for the CDR3: TGTGCCAGCAGCGTAGAGGGCGGATGGGCCAATGAGCAGTACTTC. It codes for CASSVEGGWANEQYF.

This clonotype was counted ten times or more. This sequence joins TRBV29-1 and TRBJ2-2, with D uncertain. The length of the CDR3 is 14 residues. V lost 6 bases and J 0 bases, leaving 11 bases between the germline ends. The V gene's germline CDR1 is SQVTM and CDR2 ANQGSEA. CDR3 in DNA: TGCAGCGTCGCCGGCACAGCGAACACCGGGGAGCTGTTTTTT. Protein product: CSVAGTANTGELFF.

This clonotype was observed many times. DNA for the CDR3: TGTGCCAGCAGCTCCGGTCACACCTCTGGAGAGACCCAGTACTTC. Translated, it gives CASSSGHTSGETQYF. This chain joins TRBV12-3 or TRBV12-4 and TRBJ2-5; D not resolved. Trimming pared 6 bases from V and 4 bases from J, leaving 18 bases between. The CDR3 spans 15 residues.

This chain joins TRBV6-2 or TRBV6-3 and TRBJ1-6; no firm D call. This CDR3 has 12 residues. Germline-derived CDR1 and CDR2 are MNHEY and SVGEGT. Trimming cost V 7 bases and J 7 bases, with 8 bases left between them. Here the CDR3 reads CASTKANSPLHF. For the CDR3, the DNA is TGTGCCAGCACCAAGGCAAATTCACCCCTCCACTTT.

This clonotype showed up many times. The gene calls are TRBV18 and TRBJ2-3, with 8 bases that match TRBD1. Germline V gene sequence: CDR1 KGHSH, CDR2 LQKENI. The V segment lost 3 bases and the J segment 1 base; nucleotides outside the gene matches: 3. The CDR3 is made up of 15 amino acids. The CDR3 protein is CASSPQGAGTDTQYF. The CDR3, as DNA: TGTGCCAGCTCACCCCAGGGGGCTGGCACAGATACGCAGTATTTT.

This clonotype was picked up many times. J is TRBJ2-5 and V is TRBV6-2 or TRBV6-3; D remains unclear. The CDR3 covers 12 residues. The germline V and J ends were trimmed by 6 bases and 6 bases, with 11 bases remaining between them. Germline CDR1 and CDR2: MNHEY and SVGEGT. The CDR3 DNA reads as TGTGCCAGCAGCCCCCAGGTACAGACCCAGTACTTC. Translating it yields CASSPQVQTQYF.

This clonotype was observed many times. The rearrangement joins TRBV19 to TRBJ2-1; D perhaps matches TRBD2 (7 bases). The CDR3 extends over 16 amino acids. Germline CDR1 LNHDA, CDR2 SQIVND (reference sequence). V was shortened by 7 bases and J by 4 bases, with 20 bases between the two germline ends. CDR3 in amino acids: CASNRRGGAVYNEQFF. The CDR3 bases are TGTGCCAGTAACCGGAGGGGGGGGGCCGTTTACAATGAGCAGTTCTTC.

V is TRBV7-2 and J is TRBJ1-1; no reliable D call. Germline-derived CDR1 and CDR2 are SGHTA and FQGNSA. The CDR3 has 15 amino acids. The V end was cut by 1 base, the J end by 2 bases, with 11 bases between. The CDR3 sequence: CASSLGARLNTEAFF. The DNA for the CDR3 is TGTGCCAGCAGCTTAGGGGCAAGATTAAACACTGAAGCTTTCTTT.

In its sample, this clonotype was seen many times. The chain employs TRBV6-5 and TRBJ2-2; D gene unclear. Germline assignment: CDR1 MNHEY and CDR2 SVGAGI. The CDR3 covers 11 residues. Trimming cost V 8 bases and J 6 bases, with 7 bases left between them. The CDR3, as DNA: TGTGCCAGCCAGCGCGCCGGGGAGCTGTTTTTT. Encoded protein: CASQRAGELFF.

This clonotype was recorded many times. CDR3 DNA: TGTGCCAGCAGTTTGGACAGGAGCGAGCAGTACTTC. Its protein product is CASSLDRSEQYF. The chain joins TRBV6-1 to TRBJ2-7; 7 bases map to TRBD1. The germline CDR1 and CDR2 sequences are MNHNS and SASEGT. The V gene end was trimmed by 5 bases and the J gene end by 6 bases; junction bases not matched to a gene: 4. The CDR3 sequence is 12 residues long.

The genes are TRBV21-1 and TRBJ2-2. TRBV21-1 constitutes a pseudogene. This CDR3 has 13 residues. The CDR3 loop is CASSKSVDGELFF. CDR3 coding DNA: TGTGCCAGCAGCAAATCAGTAGACGGGGAGCTGTTTTTT.

This clonotype was detected many times. The chain uses TRBV7-2 and TRBJ2-1; D assignment may be TRBD1 or TRBD2 (5 bases each). Germline lookup yields CDR1 SGHTA and CDR2 FQGNSA. Trimming left V 2 bases short and J 4 bases short, with 9 bases between. This CDR3 region has 14 residues. DNA of the CDR3: TGTGCCAGCAGCTTACCGGGGCTGTACAATGAGCAGTTCTTC. It translates to CASSLPGLYNEQFF.

This clonotype was detected ten times or more. This chain links TRBV6-1 with TRBJ2-5, with unresolved D. Germline V CDR1 and CDR2: MNHNS, SASEGT. V lost 1 base and J 3 bases, leaving 9 bases between the germline ends. This CDR3 spans 14 amino acids. The CDR3 DNA sequence: TGTGCCAGCAGTGAAGGACTTAATGAAGAGACCCAGTACTTC. Its translation is CASSEGLNEETQYF.

The chain links TRBV7-8 to TRBJ2-5; no clear D gene. V gave up 2 bases and J gave up 7 bases, with 14 bases separating them. This CDR3 is 14 amino acids long. Germline V lookup: CDR1 SGHVS, CDR2 FQNEAQ. DNA for the CDR3: TGTGCCAGCAGCTTAAACCCGGACGGACGGACCCAGTACTTC. Translation: CASSLNPDGRTQYF.

The chain is built from TRBV13 and TRBJ2-2, with D perhaps TRBD1 (6 bases). The CDR3 is 14 residues long. V shed 7 bases and J shed 6 bases, with 15 bases lying between them. CDR1 and CDR2 from the germline V gene are PRHDT and FYEKMQ (reference sequence). The CDR3 protein is CASKGQITSGELFF. The CDR3 DNA reads TGTGCCAGCAAAGGACAGATTACATCCGGGGAGCTGTTTTTT.

V and J are TRBV6-2 or TRBV6-3 and TRBJ1-1; unclear D gene. Germline V gene lookup returns CDR1 MNHEY and CDR2 SVGEGT. V gave up 7 bases and J gave up 6 bases, with 18 bases separating them. The CDR3 covers 14 residues. CDR3 DNA sequence: TGTGCCAGCACACCTACCTTGCGGAGGGCTGAAGCTTTCTTT. Its translation is CASTPTLRRAEAFF.

This clonotype showed up many times. The J gene is TRBJ1-3, the V gene TRBV5-1, with TRBD1 identical over 7 bases. V lost 4 bases, J lost 0 bases, and 4 bases stayed unmatched. This CDR3 spans 15 amino acids. The germline gives CDR1 SGHRS, CDR2 YFSETQ. The CDR3 region is CASSPWDSSGNTIYF. The CDR3 region has the DNA TGCGCCAGCAGCCCGTGGGACAGCTCTGGAAACACCATATATTTT.

This clonotype was seen a handful of times. CDR3 amino acids: CASSEGWRLSGPEQFF. The CDR3 DNA follows: TGCGCCAGCAGTGAAGGCTGGCGGCTGAGTGGTCCGGAGCAGTTCTTC. This chain uses TRBV10-2 with TRBJ2-1; D ambiguous. The CDR3 runs to 16 residues. Trimming shortened V by 3 bases and J by 10 bases, and 22 bases separated the two germline ends. Germline V gene data show CDR1 as WSHSY and CDR2 as SAAADI.

Many counts were recorded for this clonotype. The chain employs TRBV12-3 or TRBV12-4 and TRBJ2-1; D gene unclear. This CDR3 has 13 amino acids. V lost 5 bases and J 5 bases, leaving 10 bases between the germline ends. The CDR3 DNA reads as TGTGCCAGCAGTCCGACGATGGACAATGAGCAGTTCTTC. Translation gives CASSPTMDNEQFF.

V gene TRBV6-2 or TRBV6-3 combines with J gene TRBJ2-5; TRBD2 aligns across 10 bases. This CDR3 region has 14 residues. The junction had 10 bases not matched to a gene; V was cut back by 4 bases and J by 11 bases. CDR1 is MNHEY and CDR2 is SVGEGT in the germline V gene. The CDR3 DNA reads as TGTGCCAGCAGTTCTAGCGGGGGACACAATGAGCAGTACTTC. Translated, it gives CASSSSGGHNEQYF.